Sequencing of this TCR beta chain was carried out in a study of shared clonotypes between healthy human individuals. Donors were healthy HIV-negative adults without recently reported acute infections or vaccinations. Unsorted samples drew genomic DNA from tens of millions of PBMCs. This CDR3 is 13 amino acids long. CDR1 and CDR2 from the germline V gene are SNHLY and FYNNEI. Between the trimmed V and J ends, which lost 6 bases and 6 bases, there was a span of 11 bases. A single count supports this clone. This likely came from a read error, as a far larger clone is one base away. As handled by the study authors: Without quality scores, immunoSEQ junctional reads could not be filtered like full-length reads. TCRdb keeps only in-frame clones here, not all; method: immunoSEQ multiplex PCR. V and J calls and clone size are as listed in that table; D and trimming were resolved from the DNA. Among about 520,000 clones listed, around 80% were seen once.

Sequences were obtained from PBMCs. J is TRBJ2-2 and V is TRBV2, with D unclear. The receptor's source is a woman aged 40 to 50 in good health. Some clones in this sample may be carry-over from other donors' samples. As DNA, the CDR3 is TGTGCCAGCAGCCAACCAGAAGCCGGGGAGCTGTTTTTT. Protein sequence: CASSQPEAGELFF.